Below are 25 T cell receptor beta chains sequenced from a single sample in a study of T cells in Graves' hyperthyroidism and ophthalmopathy. Amplified TCR beta CDR3 regions derived from RNA transcripts. TCR CDR3 underwent first-round RT-PCR with the HTBI primer set. TCRdb passed the multiplex PCR reads through MiXCR, listing each CDR3 protein once. The sample gives about 300,000 distinct CDR3 sequences, roughly an eighth of which show up once; around 8% is in the top ten. Source material: blood. The receptors were sampled from a woman in her thirties or forties with Graves' hyperthyroidism.

This clonotype was detected ten times or more. The rearrangement joins TRBV6-1 to TRBJ1-3, with 8 bases identical to TRBD1. J was trimmed by 1 base and V by 6 bases; bases with no gene match: 8. The CDR3 contains 16 residues. Germline values: CDR1 MNHNS, CDR2 SASEGT. CDR3 sequence: CASSPGQGSSGNTIYF. The CDR3 DNA is TGTGCCAGCAGCCCCGGACAGGGTAGTTCTGGAAACACCATATATTTT.

This clonotype was recorded at least ten times. CDR3 loop: CASSSSLGNSPLHF. In DNA, the CDR3 is TGTGCCAGCAGCTCCTCCTTGGGTAATTCACCCCTCCACTTT. This chain links TRBV5-6 with TRBJ1-6; D is ambiguous. The CDR3 consists of 14 residues. V was clipped by 3 bases and J by 6 bases, with 10 bases between them. Germline V gene lookup returns CDR1 SGHDT and CDR2 YYEEEE.

This clonotype was counted only a few times. The chain couples TRBV11-2 to TRBJ1-3; D gene unclear. The V gene lost 2 bases and the J gene lost 0 bases, with 8 bases spanning the gap. This CDR3 has 15 amino acids. Per germline, CDR1 SGHAT and CDR2 FQNNGV. CDR3 coding DNA: TGTGCCAGCAGCTTACTGCGCTCCTCTGGAAACACCATATATTTT. It encodes CASSLLRSSGNTIYF.

On this clonotype itself: This may arise from a read error, as a much more abundant clone is one base away. The chain carries TRBV7-8 and TRBJ2-1, with TRBD2 matching over 12 bases. There are 15 residues in the CDR3. The trim removed 2 bases at V and 8 bases at J, leaving 4 bases unmatched. Germline loops: CDR1 SGHVS, CDR2 FQNEAQ. The CDR3 DNA follows: TGTGCCAGCAGCTTATGGGCTAGCGGGAGGGATGAGCAGTTCTTC. This translates into CASSLWASGRDEQFF.

At least ten counts were recorded for this clonotype. This chain uses TRBV3-1 with TRBJ2-3; D is undetermined. Trimming shortened V by 0 bases and J by 5 bases, and 6 bases separated the two germline ends. Germline values: CDR1 LGHDT, CDR2 YNNKEL (reference sequence). The CDR3 is 13 residues long. CDR3 DNA sequence: TGTGCCAGCAGCCAAGAAGGAGTAGATACGCAGTATTTT. Residues: CASSQEGVDTQYF.

V gene TRBV5-8 combines with J gene TRBJ2-1, with 9 bases identical to TRBD1. The CDR3 spans 15 residues. Germline CDR1 and CDR2: SGHTS and YDEGEE. The trim removed 0 bases at V and 7 bases at J, leaving 5 bases unmatched. In nucleotides, the CDR3 is TGTGCCAGCAGCTTGGGTGGGACAGGGCATAATGAGCAGTTCTTC. It translates to CASSLGGTGHNEQFF.

On this clonotype: Germline and junction disagree at one end, which may indicate a read error. V usage is TRBV7-9 and J usage is TRBJ1-2; no definite D call. This CDR3 is built from 16 residues. The germline V gene has CDR1 SEHNR and CDR2 FQNEAQ (reference sequence). CDR3 DNA sequence: TGTGCCAGCAGCTTGGTGGGTCAAAACGCTAACTATGGCCACACCTTC. Its protein product is CASSLVGQNANYGHTF.

This clonotype showed up many times. This chain links TRBV7-9 with TRBJ2-1; 10 positions match TRBD2. The V gene end was trimmed by 2 bases and the J gene end by 8 bases; junction bases not matched to a gene: 9. Germline CDR1 and CDR2: SEHNR and FQNEAQ (reference sequence). The CDR3 runs 16 residues. The CDR3, as DNA: TGTGCCAGCAGCTTAACAGCCAGCGGGAGGGGAGATGAGCAGTTCTTC. It encodes CASSLTASGRGDEQFF.

This chain connects TRBV9 to TRBJ2-3; the D is unclear. Germline V gene lookup returns CDR1 SGDLS and CDR2 YYNGEE. V gave up 0 bases and J gave up 1 base, with 12 bases separating them. This CDR3 spans 16 amino acids. The CDR3 is CASSVEALLGTDTQYF. The CDR3 coding sequence is TGTGCCAGCAGCGTAGAAGCGCTCCTCGGCACAGATACGCAGTATTTT.

This clonotype was seen ten or more times. The chain employs TRBV27 and TRBJ1-1; no clear D. Germline values: CDR1 MNHEY, CDR2 SMNVEV (reference sequence). The germline V and J ends were trimmed by 5 bases and 1 base, with 14 bases remaining between them. This CDR3 contains 15 residues. CDR3 loop: CASSVRGSPNTEAFF. In DNA, the CDR3 is TGTGCCAGCAGTGTTCGGGGATCCCCGAACACTGAAGCTTTCTTT.

As to this clonotype: This may stem from a read error, because a much larger clone lies one nucleotide away. The chain recombines TRBV20-1 with TRBJ2-3; 7 bases line up with TRBD2. CDR1 is DFQATT, CDR2 SNEGSKA, per germline (reference sequence). The CDR3 sequence is 15 residues long. With V trimmed by 3 bases and J by 4 bases, 10 bases remained unmatched. CDR3 loop: CSASGGGGSADTQYF. The CDR3 DNA is TGCAGTGCTAGTGGTGGTGGCGGGAGCGCAGATACGCAGTATTTT.

The chain combines TRBV9 with TRBJ2-1; D remains unclear. CDR1 is SGDLS, CDR2 YYNGEE, per germline. The CDR3 loop spans 15 amino acids. Trimming took off 3 bases at V and 8 bases at J, with 18 bases between the two ends. In DNA, the CDR3 is TGTGCCAGCAGCGCCGGGCTATCAAGGGCGGATGAGCAGTTCTTC. It translates to CASSAGLSRADEQFF.

Points on this clonotype: Just one base apart from a much larger clone, this may be a read error. The genes are TRBV7-9 and TRBJ1-2; TRBD1 matches at 7 bases. Germline loops: CDR1 SEHNR, CDR2 FQNEAQ (reference sequence). The CDR3 runs 16 residues. The DNA for the CDR3 is TGTGCCAGCAGCTTAGCGGGGGACAGCGAAAACTATGGCCACACCTTC. Protein product: CASSLAGDSENYGHTF.

CDR3 residues: CSAAGTYFYEQYF. CDR3 nucleotides: TGCAGTGCCGCCGGGACTTATTTCTACGAGCAGTACTTC. The chain recombines TRBV20-1 with TRBJ2-7, with a tentative D call TRBD2 (6 bases). Trimming stripped 6 bases from V and 3 bases from J, with 15 bases between. Germline V gives CDR1 DFQATT, CDR2 SNEGSKA (reference sequence). The CDR3 loop spans 13 amino acids.

This clonotype was picked up one time. Being one base from a much bigger clone, this may be a read error. V is TRBV6-2 or TRBV6-3 and J is TRBJ2-7, with 11 bases lining up with TRBD2. With V trimmed by 6 bases and J by 7 bases, 11 bases remained unmatched. The CDR3 length is 15 residues. CDR1 and CDR2 from the germline V gene are MNHEY and SVGEGT. CDR3 bases: TGTGCCAGCAGACAACTAGCGGGAGTGCGCCATGAGCAGTACTTC. Amino acid sequence: CASRQLAGVRHEQYF.

The sample holds many counts of this clonotype. V is TRBV6-1 and J is TRBJ1-5; possibly TRBD1 for D (5 bases). The CDR3 contains 13 residues. Germline CDR1 reads MNHNS; CDR2 reads SASEGT. The ends were cut back, 6 bases at V and 4 bases at J, with 10 bases in the middle. As DNA, the CDR3 is TGTGCCAGCAGAGCTCGGGGGAATCAGCCCCAGCATTTT. It is translated as CASRARGNQPQHF.

This chain connects TRBV5-1 to TRBJ1-1, with 8 bases fitting TRBD1. Germline V gene sequence: CDR1 SGHRS, CDR2 YFSETQ. Losses at the gene ends were 2 bases for V and 3 bases for J; bases not matched to a gene: 6. This CDR3 spans 15 amino acids. The CDR3 is CASSFLTTGDTEAFF. Written as DNA, the CDR3 is TGCGCCAGCAGCTTCTTGACGACAGGGGACACTGAAGCTTTCTTT. Combining the CDR3 with reference TRBV5-1 and TRBJ1-1 gives the whole variable domain KAGVTQTPRYLIKTRGQQVTLSCSPISGHRSVSWYQQTPGQGLQFLFEYFSETQRNKGNFPGRFSGRQFSNSRSEMNVSTLELGDSALYLCASSFLTTGDTEAFFGQGTRLTVV.

This clonotype was recorded many times. This rearrangement joins TRBV2 to TRBJ1-5, with TRBD1 identical over 7 bases. CDR1 is SNHLY and CDR2 is FYNNEI in the germline V gene. V lost 5 bases to trimming and J lost 0 bases; unmatched junction nucleotides: 4. The CDR3 loop spans 15 amino acids. CDR3 DNA: TGTGCCAGCAGTTTCACAGGGGATAGCAATCAGCCCCAGCATTTT. Amino acid sequence: CASSFTGDSNQPQHF.

V and J are TRBV19 and TRBJ1-2; 8 positions match TRBD1. Unmatched junction bases numbered 4, after V lost 2 bases and J lost 2 bases. This CDR3 is built from 15 residues. Germline V gene lookup returns CDR1 LNHDA and CDR2 SQIVND (reference sequence). The CDR3 DNA reads as TGTGCCAGTAGTATAACCGGGACAGGAAACTATGGCTACACCTTC. It translates to CASSITGTGNYGYTF.

This clonotype occurred many times. The chain links TRBV11-2 to TRBJ2-3; the match to TRBD1 covers 9 bases. Trimming took 6 bases from V and 2 from J; bases not matched to a gene: 6. Germline lookup yields CDR1 SGHAT and CDR2 FQNNGV. CDR3 size: 15 residues. The CDR3 protein is CASSFTGGLTDTQYF. CDR3 in DNA: TGTGCCAGCAGTTTTACAGGGGGCCTCACAGATACGCAGTATTTT.

This clonotype was observed many times. This chain connects TRBV7-2 to TRBJ1-4; no clear D gene. V was clipped by 5 bases and J by 8 bases, with 12 bases between them. The germline gives CDR1 SGHTA, CDR2 FQGNSA. This CDR3 has 13 amino acids. Here the CDR3 reads CASSLHGAEKLFF. In DNA form, the CDR3 reads TGTGCCAGCAGCCTCCATGGTGCGGAAAAACTGTTTTTT.

The chain has TRBV4-1 and TRBJ2-7; D gene uncertain. The CDR3 loop spans 16 amino acids. V gave up 1 base and J gave up 2 bases, with 15 bases separating them. Germline V gene sequence: CDR1 MGHRA, CDR2 YSYEKL. The CDR3 loop is CASSQVPALGTYEQYF. The CDR3 DNA reads as TGCGCCAGCAGCCAAGTTCCCGCATTGGGGACCTACGAGCAGTACTTC.

This clonotype was detected ten times or more. J is TRBJ2-3 and V is TRBV7-8; TRBD2 agrees at 10 bases. Germline V gene data show CDR1 as SGHVS and CDR2 as FQNEAQ. This CDR3 region has 14 residues. V gave up 11 bases and J gave up 2 bases; unmatched junction bases: 7. CDR3 sequence reads: CAVASGGPTDTQYF. The CDR3 DNA reads TGTGCCGTAGCTAGCGGGGGACCCACAGATACGCAGTATTTT.

This clonotype was observed at least ten times. This chain joins TRBV2 and TRBJ2-1; D is possibly TRBD1 or TRBD2 (6 bases each). The CDR3 consists of 14 residues. V was trimmed by 8 bases and J by 0 bases, leaving 11 bases between them. CDR1 is SNHLY, CDR2 FYNNEI, per germline. This chain's CDR3 is CASRGGGSYNEQFF. CDR3 sequence (DNA): TGTGCCAGCCGAGGGGGAGGCTCCTACAATGAGCAGTTCTTC.

This clonotype was counted between two and nine times. The V gene is TRBV25-1, the J gene TRBJ2-2, with a possible D match to TRBD1 (6 bases). V gave up 6 bases and J gave up 5 bases, with 13 bases separating them. CDR1 MGHDK and CDR2 SYGVNS come from the germline V gene. The CDR3 has 14 amino acids. The CDR3 reads CASSESRGTGELFF. CDR3 bases: TGTGCCAGCAGCGAAAGTAGGGGGACCGGGGAGCTGTTTTTT.